One and the same sample provided the 12 T cell receptor beta chains below, sequenced in a study of identical twins. Each CDR3 protein is one row after TCRdb ran MiXCR on the 5' RACE reads. The sample holds 540,000 or so distinct CDR3 sequences, approximately 20% seen once. This sample was also put to use in a study of yellow fever vaccine responses in identical twins.

Sequencing used CD4+ T cells sorted from blood. These receptors came from a woman aged 18-35 years in good health.

V usage is TRBV7-2 and J usage is TRBJ2-3, with 7 bases fitting TRBD1. The CDR3 has 15 amino acids. Germline values: CDR1 SGHTA, CDR2 FQGNSA. The trim removed 5 bases at V and 4 bases at J, leaving 9 bases unmatched. The CDR3 DNA reads as TGTGCCAGCAGCCCAGGGGGAGTCAGTTCAGATACGCAGTATTTT. It is translated as CASSPGGVSSDTQYF.

Worth noting for this clonotype: An end of the junction differs from the germline gene, which may be a read error. This CDR3 reads CTSSLVQVQGAYNTEAFF. CDR3 DNA sequence: TGTACCAGCAGTTTGGTCCAGGTGCAGGGGGCGTATAACACTGAAGCTTTCTTT. The chain combines TRBV12-3 or TRBV12-4 with TRBJ1-1; 8 nucleotides agree with TRBD1. CDR3 length: 18 residues.

The chain recombines TRBV6-1 with TRBJ2-1; 8 nucleotides agree with TRBD2. V was clipped by 7 bases and J by 2 bases; unmatched bases: 7. This CDR3 is built from 15 residues. Germline-derived CDR1 and CDR2 are MNHNS and SASEGT. Written as DNA, the CDR3 is TGTGCCAGCAAATTGGGGGGACTAGCCTACAATGAGCAGTTCTTC. Translating it yields CASKLGGLAYNEQFF.

The chain combines TRBV20-1 with TRBJ2-3, with D unresolved. Trimming took 2 bases from V and 0 from J, leaving 9 bases between them. The CDR3 extends over 14 amino acids. The germline gives CDR1 DFQATT, CDR2 SNEGSKA (reference sequence). The CDR3, as DNA: TGCAGTGCTAGAAAAGGGTACAGCACAGATACGCAGTATTTT. Protein sequence: CSARKGYSTDTQYF.

This clonotype was found a few times. This chain uses TRBV5-1 with TRBJ1-4; D not resolved. From germline, CDR1 is SGHRS and CDR2 YFSETQ. V was pared by 0 bases and J by 7 bases, with 16 bases between. The CDR3 is 16 residues long. CDR3 bases: TGCGCCAGCAGCTTGGCTTTGATGCGCGAGGGTGAAAAACTGTTTTTT. As protein: CASSLALMREGEKLFF.

CDR3 nucleotide sequence: TGTGCCAGCAGTGACTCTGACAAGCTAATGGGTAGTGGCTACACCTTC. As protein: CASSDSDKLMGSGYTF. The chain uses TRBV6-4 and TRBJ1-2; unclear D gene. CDR3 length: 16 amino acids. From germline, CDR1 is MRHNA and CDR2 SNTAGT. Trimming pared 0 bases from V and 7 bases from J, leaving 18 bases between.

In this sample, this clonotype turned up a few times. CDR3 sequence reads: CASSQAVSWEAGAAYEQYF. CDR3 nucleotides: TGCGCCAGCAGCCAAGCTGTGTCTTGGGAGGCGGGAGCGGCCTACGAGCAGTACTTC. The gene calls are TRBV4-1 and TRBJ2-7; TRBD2 agrees at 7 bases. Germline V CDR1 and CDR2: MGHRA, YSYEKL. Trimming cost V 1 base and J 2 bases; bases outside gene matches: 17. The length of the CDR3 is 19 residues.

There are a few counts of this clonotype. The gene calls are TRBV29-1 and TRBJ2-1; D not certain. The CDR3 contains 10 residues. Between the trimmed V and J ends, which lost 4 bases and 9 bases, there was a span of 7 bases. Germline V lookup: CDR1 SQVTM, CDR2 ANQGSEA. The CDR3 protein is CSVAPGEQFF. DNA for the CDR3: TGCAGCGTTGCCCCGGGTGAGCAGTTCTTC.

A few counts support this clonotype. At one boundary the junction diverges from the germline segment, which might be a read error. The chain carries TRBV27 and TRBJ2-1; 14 bases match TRBD2. The CDR3 length is 13 residues. Germline V gene data show CDR1 as MNHEY and CDR2 as SMNVEV (reference sequence). CDR3 DNA sequence: TGTGCCAGCAGCCCCGGGACTAGCGGGGGCCCACTCTTC. This sequence encodes CASSPGTSGGPLF.

This clonotype occurred many times. This chain links TRBV12-3 or TRBV12-4 with TRBJ1-1; 7 bases map to TRBD1. The CDR3 covers 14 residues. The junction had 4 bases not matched to a gene; V was cut back by 6 bases and J by 0 bases. The DNA for the CDR3 is TGTGCCAGCAGCCTTACAGGGGTGAACACTGAAGCTTTCTTT. Translating gives CASSLTGVNTEAFF.

This clonotype was counted a single time. This chain connects TRBV19 to TRBJ2-2; possibly TRBD2 for D (6 bases). Germline CDR1 and CDR2: LNHDA and SQIVND (reference sequence). V was cut by 5 bases and J by 6 bases, with 19 bases left in between. This CDR3 spans 16 amino acids. In DNA, the CDR3 is TGTGCCAGTAGTCACCCCCGGGGGATAGGGGCCGGGGAGCTGTTTTTT. Translated: CASSHPRGIGAGELFF. The full variable domain, with the rest looked up from reference TRBV19 and TRBJ2-2, is DGGITQSPKYLFRKEGQNVTLSCEQNLNHDAMYWYRQDPGQGLRLIYYSQIVNDFQKGDIAEGYSVSREKKESFPLTVTSAQKNPTAFYLCASSHPRGIGAGELFFGEGSRLTVL.

The gene calls are TRBV5-1 and TRBJ2-2, with TRBD1 matching 8 bases. The germline V gene has CDR1 SGHRS and CDR2 YFSETQ. CDR3 length: 15 amino acids. V dropped 4 bases and J dropped 8; count of bases not matched to a gene: 10. Written as DNA, the CDR3 is TGCGCCAGCAGCCACGGGACAGGAGGTTCAGGGGAGCTGTTTTTT. Protein: CASSHGTGGSGELFF.